A single T cell receptor beta chain is shown here with its context. Its binding antigen is unknown. Base qualities are not at hand, and no much larger clone is one base apart. This specimen comes from a study of blood T cell repertoires in COVID-19 (dated by TCRdb to 2018 to 2021). In terms of the full investigation: Samples covering the acute and convalescent phases of COVID-19 were provided by collaborators in the United States, Italy and Spain. The prospective study material was composed of cDNA or gDNA derived from T cells, B-cell-depleted T cells, or PBMCs. Subjects who had been exposed to COVID-19, were actively infected with it, or had recovered from it provided the deeply sampled blood TCRbeta repertoires that made up the dataset. The repertoires were released in a freely available public database meant as a resource for research on the immune response to SARS-CoV-2. The samples were drawn from two sources: the first 160 participants of the ongoing ImmuneRACE study, and 1,000 to 1,500 subjects contributed by 6 global collaborators. A de-identified subject ID, COVID-19 status, age in years and sex were almost always included in the sample metadata. Where available, HLA class I and class II types were taken from metadata supplied by the sample provider and were not determined by assay-based typing. What the authors observed across the whole study: The quantity of clinical and demographic metadata differed by source and by participant and was supplied without curation.

Enrolling through a virtual design, the prospective study's participants ranged in age from roughly 18 to 95 years and lived across 20 to 30 United States geographic areas. Cohort assignment in the prospective study relied on participant-reported clinical history from a screening survey and a study questionnaire. ImmuneRACE Cohort 3 recovered participants were defined by two consecutive negative NP/OP PCR tests, healthcare professional clearance, or symptom resolution. In the prospective study, mobile phlebotomists collected whole blood, serum and a nasopharyngeal or oropharyngeal swab from each participant. Over an approximately 2-month period, participants in the prospective study had the option of providing additional blood draws and questionnaires. Blood samples from the prospective study were shipped frozen or at room temperature prior to DNA extraction. TCRbeta CDR3 regions were amplified from genomic DNA using the immunoSEQ Assay, a bias-controlled multiplex PCR. The authors' analysis ran thus. Within the assay, amplification of reference gene primers was used to estimate how many nucleated cells each sample contained. To quantify the absolute abundance of each unique TCRbeta CDR3 rearrangement, sequence reads were collapsed and filtered. For each sample, productive Simpson clonality was calculated as the square root of Simpson's diversity index across productive rearrangements. This immuneACCESS table, as held by TCRdb, lists in-frame sequences with V and J called but not all clones. Of the missing ones, under half trace to an unresolved V gene in checked studies; the others have no known cause. Clone size and V and J calls were adopted from that table, with D and trimming inferred from the DNA. Counted in this sample were around 200,000 clones; approximately 89% of them appeared once. The ten largest clonotypes hold approximately 0.8% of the sample.

The CDR3 starts with the cysteine, ends with the phenylalanine, and has 18 residues. Only CDR3 DNA remains: 54 bases, in frame from the first base. Between the V and J ends, shortened by 4 bases and 3 bases respectively, the junction contains 25 bases. CDR1 and CDR2, looked up from the germline V gene, are MNHNS and SASEGT. The clonotype was recovered from a woman aged 18-30 years who had recovered from COVID-19. The sequenced material came from PBMCs or T cells enriched from blood (not recorded which). The chain uses TRBV6-1 and TRBJ2-7; tentative D gene TRBD2, with 5 bases matching. CDR3 protein: CASSGGDTGLPFGYEQYF. At the DNA level, the sequence is TGTGCCAGCAGTGGTGGGGATACCGGACTCCCTTTTGGCTACGAGCAGTACTTC.